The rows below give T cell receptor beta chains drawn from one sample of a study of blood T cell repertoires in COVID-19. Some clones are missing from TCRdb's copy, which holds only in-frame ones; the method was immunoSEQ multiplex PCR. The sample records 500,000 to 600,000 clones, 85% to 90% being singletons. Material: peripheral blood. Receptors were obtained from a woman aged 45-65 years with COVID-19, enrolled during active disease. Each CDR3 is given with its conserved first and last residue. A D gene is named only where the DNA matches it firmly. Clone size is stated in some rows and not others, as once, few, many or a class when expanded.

CDR3: CASSVTGSLNTEAFF; DNA: TGTGCCAGCAGCGTTACAGGGAGCTTAAACACTGAAGCTTTCTTT; size: NA; J: TRBJ1-1; V: TRBV9; D: NA
CDR3: CASSYSKRQEYF; DNA: TGTGCCAGCAGTTACTCGAAAAGACAGGAGTACTTC; size: once; J: TRBJ2-7; V: TRBV6-2/TRBV6-3; D: NA
CDR3: CASSAQGVGNGELFF; DNA: TGTGCCAGCAGCGCACAGGGGGTAGGGAACGGGGAGCTGTTTTTT; size: NA; J: TRBJ2-2; V: TRBV11-2; D: TRBD1
CDR3: CASVRGAGGTGAETQYF; DNA: TGCGCCAGCGTACGAGGAGCGGGGGGCACGGGGGCCGAGACCCAGTACTTC; size: NA; J: TRBJ2-5; V: TRBV5-1; D: TRBD2
CDR3: CASSLGTDSTF; DNA: TGCGCCAGCAGCTTGGGAACAGACAGCACCTTC; size: NA; J: TRBJ1-2; V: TRBV5-1; D: NA
CDR3: CASSLDTDTQYF; DNA: TGTGCCAGCAGCCTAGACACCGATACGCAGTATTTT; size: NA; J: TRBJ2-3; V: TRBV7-9; D: NA
CDR3: CASSMAAGGNYGYTF; DNA: TGTGCCAGCAGCATGGCGGCAGGGGGCAACTATGGCTACACCTTC; size: few; J: TRBJ1-2; V: TRBV6-5; D: TRBD1
CDR3: CATSDGQDGYTF; DNA: TGTGCCACCAGTGATGGACAGGACGGCTACACCTTC; size: NA; J: TRBJ1-2; V: TRBV24-1; D: TRBD1
CDR3: CASTGVTDTQYF; DNA: TGTGCCAGCACAGGGGTCACAGATACGCAGTATTTT; size: NA; J: TRBJ2-3; V: TRBV9; D: NA
CDR3: CASSPRRTNTGELFF; DNA: TGTGCCAGCAGTCCTAGGCGCACGAACACCGGGGAGCTGTTTTTT; size: NA; J: TRBJ2-2; V: TRBV28; D: NA
CDR3: CASSEEGTGGSPLHF; DNA: TGTGCCAGCAGTGAAGAGGGGACAGGGGGATCACCCCTCCACTTT; size: NA; J: TRBJ1-6; V: TRBV2; D: TRBD1
CDR3: CASSPRVQNTEAFF; DNA: TGTGCCAGCAGCCCGAGGGTGCAGAACACTGAAGCTTTCTTT; size: NA; J: TRBJ1-1; V: TRBV7-9; D: NA
CDR3: CASSLPRDSPEGYTF; DNA: TGTGCCAGCAGCCTACCCCGGGACAGCCCTGAGGGCTACACCTTC; size: NA; J: TRBJ1-2; V: TRBV7-8; D: TRBD1
CDR3: CAWKEGRPNSPLHF; DNA: TGTGCCTGGAAGGAGGGCAGACCAAATTCACCCCTCCACTTT; size: NA; J: TRBJ1-6; V: TRBV30; D: NA
CDR3: CASRGPGQGMGKLFF; DNA: TGTGCCAGCAGGGGGCCGGGACAGGGGATGGGGAAACTGTTTTTT; size: NA; J: TRBJ1-4; V: TRBV6-4; D: TRBD1
CDR3: CASNQPPQGVGNYGYTF; DNA: TGTGCCAGCAACCAACCTCCCCAAGGAGTTGGGAACTATGGCTACACCTTC; size: NA; J: TRBJ1-2; V: TRBV28; D: NA
CDR3: CASSIEVGSGSYEQYF; DNA: TGTGCCAGTAGTATAGAAGTCGGTAGCGGATCCTACGAGCAGTACTTC; size: NA; J: TRBJ2-7; V: TRBV19; D: NA
CDR3: CASKQSNTGELFF; DNA: TGTGCCAGCAAACAGTCTAACACCGGGGAGCTGTTTTTT; size: NA; J: TRBJ2-2; V: TRBV12-3/TRBV12-4; D: NA
CDR3: CASSSQLLRGSSNTIYF; DNA: TGTGCCAGCAGCTCGCAACTCCTCAGGGGGAGCAGTAACACCATATATTTT; size: few; J: TRBJ1-3; V: TRBV7-2; D: TRBD1
CDR3: CASSIRGEQSYEQYF; DNA: TGTGCCAGCAGTATTCGGGGGGAACAGTCCTACGAGCAGTACTTC; size: NA; J: TRBJ2-7; V: TRBV2; D: TRBD2
CDR3: CATRGGAEDTQYF; DNA: TGTGCCACCAGAGGCGGGGCGGAAGATACGCAGTATTTT; size: NA; J: TRBJ2-3; V: TRBV24-1; D: NA
CDR3: CASSRSHRGTDTQYF; DNA: TGTGCCAGCAGCCGTTCCCACAGGGGCACAGATACGCAGTATTTT; size: NA; J: TRBJ2-3; V: TRBV2; D: NA
CDR3: CAWTPGTGVGEKLFF; DNA: TGTGCCTGGACCCCCGGGACAGGGGTTGGTGAAAAACTGTTTTTT; size: NA; J: TRBJ1-4; V: TRBV30; D: TRBD1
CDR3: CATRVDRASEAFF; DNA: TGCGCCACTCGGGTCGACAGGGCGTCTGAAGCTTTCTTT; size: NA; J: TRBJ1-1; V: TRBV5-1; D: TRBD1
CDR3: CASSNTGVETQYF; DNA: TGTGCCAGCAGCAATACAGGGGTGGAGACCCAGTACTTC; size: once; J: TRBJ2-5; V: TRBV7-9; D: TRBD1
CDR3: CASRRTGDNSPLHF; DNA: TGTGCCAGTCGCAGGACAGGGGATAATTCACCCCTCCACTTT; size: NA; J: TRBJ1-6; V: TRBV27; D: TRBD1
CDR3: CATSLGASNEQFF; DNA: TGTGCCACCAGCTTGGGGGCAAGCAATGAGCAGTTCTTC; size: NA; J: TRBJ2-1; V: TRBV24-1; D: NA
CDR3: CASSLAQRGRQDTQYF; DNA: TGTGCCAGCAGCTTGGCCCAGCGGGGGCGACAGGATACGCAGTATTTT; size: NA; J: TRBJ2-3; V: TRBV5-4; D: TRBD2
CDR3: CASSWSAGGDTGELFF; DNA: TGTGCCAGCAGCTGGTCCGCTGGGGGGGACACCGGGGAGCTGTTTTTT; size: NA; J: TRBJ2-2; V: TRBV7-6; D: TRBD2
CDR3: CASSQGGQGSIAYEQYF; DNA: TGCGCCAGCAGCCAAGGGGGTCAGGGGAGTATCGCCTACGAGCAGTACTTC; size: NA; J: TRBJ2-7; V: TRBV4-1; D: NA
CDR3: CASSPTAGNTEAFF; DNA: TGTGCCAGCTCACCTACTGCAGGCAACACTGAAGCTTTCTTT; size: NA; J: TRBJ1-1; V: TRBV18; D: NA
CDR3: CASAPSGGGLFSTDTQYF; DNA: TGTGCCAGCGCCCCGAGCGGGGGGGGACTTTTTAGCACAGATACGCAGTATTTT; size: NA; J: TRBJ2-3; V: TRBV5-4; D: TRBD2
CDR3: CASTPTGRENTEAFF; DNA: TGTGCCAGCACCCCGACAGGGCGGGAAAACACTGAAGCTTTCTTT; size: NA; J: TRBJ1-1; V: TRBV7-9; D: TRBD1
CDR3: CSVDEPNYGYTF; DNA: TGCAGCGTTGACGAGCCTAACTATGGCTACACCTTC; size: NA; J: TRBJ1-2; V: TRBV29-1; D: NA
CDR3: CASSLSQGGEQFF; DNA: TGTGCCAGCAGCTTATCCCAAGGGGGTGAGCAGTTCTTC; size: NA; J: TRBJ2-1; V: TRBV7-9; D: NA
CDR3: CAILAGGQNYGYTF; DNA: TGTGCCATCTTAGCTGGGGGACAGAACTATGGCTACACCTTC; size: NA; J: TRBJ1-2; V: TRBV10-3; D: TRBD1
CDR3: CASSPNRGTEAFF; DNA: TGTGCCAGCAGCCCCAACAGGGGGACTGAAGCTTTCTTT; size: NA; J: TRBJ1-1; V: TRBV3-1/TRBV3-2; D: TRBD1
CDR3: CASSRGTEAFF; DNA: TGTGCCAGCAGCCGGGGCACTGAAGCTTTCTTT; size: once; J: TRBJ1-1; V: TRBV5-5; D: NA
CDR3: CASRESYGYTF; DNA: TGTGCCAGCCGCGAAAGCTATGGCTACACCTTC; size: NA; J: TRBJ1-2; V: TRBV2; D: NA
CDR3: CASSWTGLNTEAFF; DNA: TGTGCCAGCAGCTGGACAGGGCTGAACACTGAAGCTTTCTTT; size: NA; J: TRBJ1-1; V: TRBV7-3; D: TRBD1
CDR3: CASSSLRAYEQYF; DNA: TGTGCCAGCAGCTCGCTGAGGGCCTACGAGCAGTACTTC; size: NA; J: TRBJ2-7; V: TRBV3-1/TRBV3-2; D: NA
CDR3: CASSVHRGPSAGELFF; DNA: TGTGCCAGCAGCGTTCACAGGGGCCCTTCGGCCGGGGAGCTGTTTTTT; size: NA; J: TRBJ2-2; V: TRBV9; D: TRBD1
CDR3: CASSRTGTYEQYF; DNA: TGTGCCAGCAGCAGGACAGGCACCTACGAGCAGTACTTC; size: NA; J: TRBJ2-7; V: TRBV2; D: TRBD1
CDR3: CAWSKVGAKTQYF; DNA: TGTGCCTGGAGTAAGGTGGGCGCGAAGACCCAGTACTTC; size: NA; J: TRBJ2-5; V: TRBV30; D: NA
CDR3: CASSLAGISYGYTF; DNA: TGTGCCAGCAGCTTAGCAGGGATAAGCTATGGCTACACCTTC; size: NA; J: TRBJ1-2; V: TRBV5-4; D: NA
CDR3: CASSQTEFYTEAFF; DNA: TGTGCCAGCAGCCAGACTGAGTTTTACACTGAAGCTTTCTTT; size: NA; J: TRBJ1-1; V: TRBV3-1/TRBV3-2; D: NA
CDR3: CASSSDRSRTEAFF; DNA: TGTGCCAGCAGCTCCGACAGGTCTCGGACTGAAGCTTTCTTT; size: NA; J: TRBJ1-1; V: TRBV5-4; D: NA
CDR3: CASSPSRDRVPEAFF; DNA: TGTGCCAGCTCACCGTCCCGGGACAGGGTGCCTGAAGCTTTCTTT; size: once; J: TRBJ1-1; V: TRBV18; D: TRBD1
CDR3: CSAWTGTEAFF; DNA: TGCAGCGCTTGGACGGGAACTGAAGCTTTCTTT; size: NA; J: TRBJ1-1; V: TRBV29-1; D: NA
CDR3: CASTGQGDYEQYF; DNA: TGTGCCTCAACGGGACAGGGGGACTACGAGCAGTACTTC; size: NA; J: TRBJ2-7; V: TRBV30; D: TRBD1
CDR3: CASSIKRQGREKLFF; DNA: TGTGCCAGCAGTATAAAACGACAGGGCCGAGAAAAACTGTTTTTT; size: NA; J: TRBJ1-4; V: TRBV6-5; D: TRBD1
CDR3: CASSLSTGAGGYTF; DNA: TGTGCCAGCAGTTTGTCAACAGGGGCAGGTGGCTACACCTTC; size: NA; J: TRBJ1-2; V: TRBV28; D: TRBD1
CDR3: CAIWEDSQTEAFF; DNA: TGTGCCATCTGGGAGGATAGCCAGACTGAAGCTTTCTTT; size: NA; J: TRBJ1-1; V: TRBV10-3; D: NA
CDR3: CASSLSGLFTGDEQFF; DNA: TGTGCCAGCAGTTTATCTGGACTATTCACCGGCGATGAGCAGTTCTTC; size: NA; J: TRBJ2-1; V: TRBV27; D: NA
CDR3: CASRPTSGSYEQYF; DNA: TGTGCCAGCAGGCCGACTAGCGGATCCTACGAGCAGTACTTC; size: NA; J: TRBJ2-7; V: TRBV2; D: TRBD2
CDR3: CASSFMGSPYEQYF; DNA: TGTGCCAGCAGTTTCATGGGGAGTCCCTACGAGCAGTACTTC; size: NA; J: TRBJ2-7; V: TRBV6-5; D: NA
CDR3: CASSVGRGSNEQFF; DNA: TGTGCCAGCAGCGTAGGCAGGGGATCCAATGAGCAGTTCTTC; size: NA; J: TRBJ2-1; V: TRBV9; D: NA
CDR3: CASSPNPTGNTEAFF; DNA: TGTGCCAGCTCACCAAACCCTACAGGGAACACTGAAGCTTTCTTT; size: NA; J: TRBJ1-1; V: TRBV18; D: NA
CDR3: CASSLFPPNTQYF; DNA: TGTGCCAGCAGCTTGTTCCCACCTAATACGCAGTATTTT; size: NA; J: TRBJ2-3; V: TRBV13; D: NA
CDR3: CASSSGIAGGKFF; DNA: TGTGCCAGCAGTTCAGGTATAGCGGGGGGGAAGTTCTTC; size: NA; J: TRBJ2-1; V: TRBV6-2/TRBV6-3; D: TRBD2